Sequencing of this T cell receptor (beta chain) was carried out in a study of naive and memory T cell subsets. V shed 2 bases and J shed 0 bases, with 8 bases lying between them. Per the germline V gene, CDR1 is MNHNY and CDR2 is SVGAGI (reference sequence). The CDR3 has 15 residues. Both TRBC1 and TRBC2 were covered by a beta constant-region primer of two equimolar oligonucleotides. One entry per CDR3 protein results from TCRdb running MiXCR on the UMI-ligation and nested PCR reads. The sample includes 130,000 to 150,000 distinct CDR3 sequences, about a sixth seen only once; the top ten take approximately 0.15%.

The TCR was taken from a human donor in good health. V usage is TRBV6-6 and J usage is TRBJ2-4, with TRBD2 as a possible D gene (6 bases). Sequencing used naive CD4+ T cells from blood. The CDR3 DNA reads TGTGCCAGCAGTTACGGGGGGTTAGCCAAAAACATTCAGTACTTC. Protein product: CASSYGGLAKNIQYF.